This T cell receptor beta chain was documented in a study of blood T cell repertoires in COVID-19. Study overall: Acute and convalescent COVID-19 samples came from the United States, Italy and Spain. In each case, the material was cDNA or gDNA derived from T cells, B-cell-depleted T cells, or PBMCs.

This table comes from immunoSEQ multiplex PCR, and its TCRdb copy is limited to in-frame clones, with some not included. The table shows about 15,000 clones, with around 73% occurring only once. Germline V gene sequence: CDR1 MGHDK, CDR2 SYGVNS. Trimming stripped 4 bases from V and 4 bases from J, with 5 bases between. The CDR3 loop spans 11 amino acids. This receptor was obtained from a human donor in a cohort sampled during active COVID-19. The sequenced sample was peripheral blood. This chain joins TRBV25-1 and TRBJ2-7; no clear D gene. The CDR3 sequence is CASSGNYEQYF. The DNA for the CDR3 is TGTGCCAGCAGTGGTAATTACGAGCAGTACTTC.